Given below is one TCR beta chain in context. The CDR3 spans 14 residues. Germline V gene data show CDR1 as SGHRS and CDR2 as YFSETQ. Trimming removed 6 bases from V and 0 bases from J, with 10 bases in between. The data derive from a study of somatic mutations in cytotoxic T cells in rheumatoid arthritis. Using immunoSEQ multiplex PCR, the repertoire was profiled, and TCRdb retains in-frame clones only, with some absent. The table has nearly 20,000 clones, roughly 80% seen once; the top ten hold about 10%. The sequence came from a woman between 50 and 59 years old in good health. The sample consisted of CD8+ T cells sorted from blood. The chain employs TRBV5-1 and TRBJ1-3; D gene unclear. CDR3 in DNA: TGCGCCAGCATGGATCAGGTCTCTGGAAACACCATATATTTT. Protein sequence: CASMDQVSGNTIYF.